Below are 31 T cell receptor beta chains sequenced from a single sample in a study of blood T cell repertoires in COVID-19. Sequenced by immunoSEQ multiplex PCR; TCRdb stores in-frame clones only, minus some. This table has 150,000 to 200,000 clones, more than 70% appearing once. Sequences were obtained from peripheral blood. The source of these receptors is a man in his forties with active or convalescent COVID-19.

This chain joins TRBV28 and TRBJ2-7; 9 bases match TRBD1. The CDR3 totals 17 residues. CDR1 MDHEN and CDR2 SYDVKM come from the germline V gene. V was clipped by 1 base and J by 6 bases; unmatched bases: 13. The CDR3 nucleotides are TGTGCCAGCAGTTTATACGATCCTGGACAGGGGCAACTCGAGCAGTACTTC. As protein: CASSLYDPGQGQLEQYF.

The chain employs TRBV19 and TRBJ1-5; 9 bases agree with TRBD1. Losses at the gene ends were 7 bases for V and 11 bases for J; bases not matched to a gene: 12. Germline CDR1 reads LNHDA; CDR2 reads SQIVND (reference sequence). The CDR3 extends over 14 amino acids. CDR3 sequence (DNA): TGTGCCAGTAAGGGACAGGGTCATCATGTAACCCAGCATTTT. As protein: CASKGQGHHVTQHF.

V usage is TRBV19 and J usage is TRBJ2-1; 7 positions match TRBD1. V was clipped by 4 bases and J by 3 bases; unmatched bases: 0. The germline CDR1 and CDR2 sequences are LNHDA and SQIVND (reference sequence). The CDR3 sequence is 13 residues long. CDR3 nucleotides: TGTGCCAGTAGTAGGGACAGCTACAATGAGCAGTTCTTC. Protein: CASSRDSYNEQFF.

This chain uses TRBV10-3 with TRBJ2-1; TRBD2 matches at 8 bases. The CDR3 spans 15 residues. V gave up 5 bases and J gave up 0 bases; unmatched junction bases: 3. The germline CDR1 and CDR2 sequences are ENHRY and SYGVKD. CDR3 sequence reads: CAISPSGFSYNEQFF. CDR3 nucleotide sequence: TGTGCCATCAGTCCTAGCGGGTTCTCCTACAATGAGCAGTTCTTC.

The genes are TRBV12-3 or TRBV12-4 and TRBJ2-7; D is possibly TRBD2 (5 bases). Trimming removed 2 bases from V and 3 bases from J, with 8 bases in between. The CDR3 length is 13 residues. The CDR3 sequence: CASSLSGIYEQYF. The CDR3 DNA follows: TGTGCCAGCAGTTTATCGGGGATCTACGAGCAGTACTTC.

The CDR3 loop is CASSEKRAPGANVLTF. The CDR3 nucleotides read TGTGCCAGCAGTGAAAAGCGGGCCCCTGGGGCCAACGTCCTGACTTTC. The chain couples TRBV2 to TRBJ2-6, with D maybe TRBD2 (6 bases). With 2 bases removed from V and 2 bases from J, the gap between germline ends came to 10 bases. The CDR3 runs 16 residues. CDR1 and CDR2 (germline): SNHLY, FYNNEI.

This clone was observed once. The chain's CDR3 is CASSDRQGINYGYTF. In nucleotides, the CDR3 is TGTGCCAGCAGCGACCGACAGGGCATAAACTATGGCTACACCTTC. J is TRBJ1-2 and V is TRBV7-9; 7 bases are shared with TRBD1. The CDR3 covers 15 residues. The trim removed 5 bases at V and 2 bases at J, leaving 8 bases unmatched. Germline CDR1 reads SEHNR; CDR2 reads FQNEAQ (reference sequence).

The J gene is TRBJ2-7, the V gene TRBV2; no clear D gene. Looked up from germline, CDR1 is SNHLY and CDR2 is FYNNEI. The CDR3 loop spans 14 amino acids. V dropped 5 bases and J dropped 0 bases, with 11 bases sitting between them. The CDR3 sequence is CASSPAAASYEQYF. CDR3 bases: TGTGCCAGCAGTCCCGCGGCAGCCTCCTACGAGCAGTACTTC.

The chain uses TRBV9 and TRBJ1-2; a possible D gene is TRBD1 (6 bases). This CDR3 contains 13 residues. The germline CDR1 and CDR2 sequences are SGDLS and YYNGEE. With 5 bases removed from V and 6 bases from J, the gap between germline ends came to 14 bases. The CDR3: CASRPTGTNGYTF. The CDR3 DNA sequence: TGTGCCAGCAGACCAACCGGGACAAATGGCTACACCTTC.

This sequence joins TRBV14 and TRBJ1-1; weak D call: TRBD1 (6 bases). Germline CDR1 SGHDN, CDR2 FVKESK. The germline V and J ends were trimmed by 1 base and 3 bases, with 12 bases remaining between them. The CDR3 consists of 15 residues. This chain's CDR3 is CASSQVPGADTEAFF. The CDR3 DNA is TGTGCCAGCAGCCAAGTCCCAGGGGCGGACACTGAAGCTTTCTTT.

The chain uses TRBV19 and TRBJ1-5; 8 positions match TRBD1. Germline V CDR1 and CDR2: LNHDA, SQIVND (reference sequence). The CDR3 runs to 14 residues. V trimming: 4 bases; J trimming: 11 bases; junction bases outside the gene matches: 10. The CDR3 loop is CASSTIPTGVAQHF. The CDR3 DNA sequence: TGTGCCAGTAGTACAATACCGACAGGGGTGGCCCAGCATTTT.

This chain connects TRBV7-9 to TRBJ1-6, with 8 bases aligning to TRBD1. The length of the CDR3 is 14 residues. From germline, CDR1 is SEHNR and CDR2 FQNEAQ (reference sequence). V dropped 3 bases and J dropped 9; count of bases not matched to a gene: 4. In DNA form, the CDR3 reads TGTGCCAGCAGCTTCGGGACAGGTAGTTCACCCCTCCACTTT. Its protein product is CASSFGTGSSPLHF.

The CDR3 loop reads CASAYGGANTIYF. CDR3 DNA sequence: TGTGCTAGTGCCTATGGGGGGGCCAACACCATATATTTT. The chain links TRBV12-5 to TRBJ1-3; a possible D gene is TRBD1 (6 bases). V was shortened by 7 bases and J by 7 bases, with 14 bases between the two germline ends. Germline V gives CDR1 LGHNT, CDR2 FRNRAP. The CDR3 is 13 amino acids.

This chain links TRBV27 with TRBJ1-5, with a tentative D call TRBD1 (6 bases). The V gene's germline CDR1 is MNHEY and CDR2 SMNVEV (reference sequence). The V end was cut by 2 bases, the J end by 2 bases, with 10 bases between. This CDR3 spans 15 amino acids. In nucleotides, the CDR3 is TGTGCCAGCAGTTTAGGGGGGGCTGGCAATCAGCCCCAGCATTTT. It specifies CASSLGGAGNQPQHF.

The rearrangement links TRBV15 to TRBJ1-4, with no clear D. This CDR3 has 18 residues. V was trimmed by 2 bases and J by 3 bases, leaving 19 bases between them. In germline, CDR1 is LNHNV, CDR2 YYDKDF (reference sequence). The chain's CDR3 is CATSRPPYPPVANEKLFF. Here the CDR3 DNA reads TGTGCCACCAGCAGACCACCCTACCCTCCCGTGGCTAATGAAAAACTGTTTTTT.

The chain employs TRBV5-6 and TRBJ2-1, with 8 positions matching TRBD2. Germline V lookup: CDR1 SGHDT, CDR2 YYEEEE. The CDR3 runs to 15 residues. Losses at the gene ends were 3 bases for V and 5 bases for J; bases not matched to a gene: 7. In nucleotides, the CDR3 is TGTGCCAGCAGCTCTATAGCGGGGAGCAACAATGAGCAGTTCTTC. Translated: CASSSIAGSNNEQFF.

This clone was observed a few times. The chain uses TRBV2 and TRBJ1-5, with 9 nucleotides matching TRBD1. This CDR3 is built from 18 residues. Germline values: CDR1 SNHLY, CDR2 FYNNEI. V lost 0 bases to trimming and J lost 5 bases; unmatched junction nucleotides: 11. CDR3 residues: CASSEAITGQGIYQPQHF. The CDR3 DNA sequence: TGTGCCAGCAGTGAAGCGATTACGGGACAGGGTATATATCAGCCCCAGCATTTT. Full variable domain (outside the CDR3, taken from reference TRBV2 and TRBJ1-5): EPEVTQTPSHQVTQMGQEVILRCVPISNHLYFYWYRQILGQKVEFLVSFYNNEISEKSEIFDDQFSVERPDGSNFTLKIRSTKLEDSAMYFCASSEAITGQGIYQPQHFGDGTRLSIL.

The chain couples TRBV9 to TRBJ1-4, with a tentative D call TRBD1 (5 bases). The germline V and J ends were trimmed by 3 bases and 11 bases, with 11 bases remaining between them. Germline V lookup: CDR1 SGDLS, CDR2 YYNGEE. CDR3 size: 12 residues. The CDR3 sequence is CASSETQGKLFF. The CDR3, as DNA: TGTGCCAGCAGCGAAACCCAGGGTAAACTGTTTTTT.

The chain combines TRBV5-1 with TRBJ2-1; tentative D call: TRBD2 (5 bases). Germline lookup yields CDR1 SGHRS and CDR2 YFSETQ. Trimming removed 0 bases from V and 4 bases from J, with 17 bases in between. This CDR3 has 17 amino acids. The chain's CDR3 is CASSLGLRSEIYNEQFF. CDR3 coding DNA: TGCGCCAGCAGCTTGGGCCTGCGTAGCGAAATATACAATGAGCAGTTCTTC.

J is TRBJ2-1 and V is TRBV18; 9 nucleotides line up with TRBD1. Germline V CDR1 and CDR2: KGHSH, LQKENI. With V trimmed by 2 bases and J by 11 bases, 4 bases remained unmatched. There are 13 residues in the CDR3. The CDR3 protein is CASSPKTGGQQFF. As DNA, the CDR3 is TGTGCCAGCTCACCAAAAACAGGGGGCCAGCAGTTCTTC.

This clone appeared a single time. The chain links TRBV19 to TRBJ1-5, with D possibly matching TRBD1 (5 bases). Trimming pared 5 bases from V and 0 bases from J, leaving 8 bases between. Germline V gives CDR1 LNHDA, CDR2 SQIVND (reference sequence). The CDR3 consists of 14 residues. The CDR3 reads CASSRQHSNQPQHF. The CDR3 bases are TGTGCCAGTAGTCGACAGCATAGCAATCAGCCCCAGCATTTT.

The chain is built from TRBV12-3 or TRBV12-4 and TRBJ1-2, with unresolved D. Trimming took off 3 bases at V and 12 bases at J, with 8 bases between the two ends. The CDR3 contains 10 residues. CDR3 loop: CASSFARDTF. The CDR3 coding sequence is TGTGCCAGCAGTTTTGCCCGCGACACCTTC.

The chain uses TRBV24-1 and TRBJ1-1; 8 positions agree with TRBD1. The germline V gene encodes CDR1 KGHDR and CDR2 SFDVKD. The CDR3 extends over 18 amino acids. Trimming cost V 0 bases and J 10 bases; bases outside gene matches: 18. The CDR3 DNA is TGTGCCACCAGTGATTTGCGAACAAGGGGACAGGTTTGGGATGCAGCTTTCTTT. It encodes CATSDLRTRGQVWDAAFF.

This sequence joins TRBV7-6 and TRBJ2-7; D uncertain. Germline assignment: CDR1 SGHVS and CDR2 FNYEAQ. This CDR3 is built from 13 residues. The V end was cut by 5 bases, the J end by 0 bases, with 8 bases between. This chain's CDR3 is CASSSTISYEQYF. The CDR3 DNA sequence: TGTGCCAGCAGCAGCACCATCTCCTACGAGCAGTACTTC.

This clone was observed a handful of times. The chain employs TRBV4-1 and TRBJ1-3; perhaps TRBD1 as D (6 bases). V gave up 3 bases and J gave up 2 bases, with 11 bases separating them. Germline assignment: CDR1 MGHRA and CDR2 YSYEKL. This CDR3 spans 15 amino acids. Here the CDR3 reads CASSQVTGPGNTIYF. CDR3 nucleotides: TGCGCCAGCAGCCAGGTGACAGGTCCTGGAAACACCATATATTTT.

The chain recombines TRBV19 with TRBJ2-5; 10 bases match TRBD1. The CDR3 is made up of 16 amino acids. The V and J ends lost 5 bases and 4 bases, in that order; junction bases with no gene match: 10. The germline CDR1 and CDR2 sequences are LNHDA and SQIVND (reference sequence). The CDR3 sequence: CASSVTGGSLGETQYF. In nucleotides, the CDR3 is TGTGCCAGTAGTGTGACAGGGGGCTCTCTAGGAGAGACCCAGTACTTC.

The chain employs TRBV1 and TRBJ1-2; the table's TRBD1 call for D was not verified on the DNA. TRBV1 is described as a pseudogene. The CDR3 totals 17 residues. The CDR3 DNA reads as TGCACCAGCAGCCTAGTCGACAGGGCGAGAGCTAACTATGGCTACACCTTC. Translated, it gives CTSSLVDRARANYGYTF.

DNA for the CDR3: TGCGCCAGCAGCCAAGCGGAGGGGATGGTTGTTGGCGCACCCCTCCACTTT. Encoded protein: CASSQAEGMVVGAPLHF. This sequence joins TRBV4-1 and TRBJ1-6; D is possibly TRBD1 (5 bases). The CDR3 is made up of 17 amino acids. The ends were cut back, 1 base at V and 11 bases at J, with 21 bases in the middle. Germline V gives CDR1 MGHRA, CDR2 YSYEKL.

The rearrangement joins TRBV6-6 to TRBJ2-7; 7 bases are shared with TRBD1. J was trimmed by 7 bases and V by 6 bases; bases with no gene match: 9. Germline loops: CDR1 MNHNY, CDR2 SVGAGI (reference sequence). The CDR3 sequence is 13 residues long. The DNA of the CDR3 is TGTGCCAGCAGGACGGGGACAGCGTGGGAGCAGTACTTC. It encodes CASRTGTAWEQYF.

The chain couples TRBV18 to TRBJ2-1; tentative D call: TRBD2 (6 bases). Trimming pared 3 bases from V and 0 bases from J, leaving 12 bases between. This CDR3 region has 16 residues. Germline V gene lookup returns CDR1 KGHSH and CDR2 LQKENI. The DNA of the CDR3 is TGTGCCAGCTCACCCGCCAGCGGGCCCTCCTACAATGAGCAGTTCTTC. Translating gives CASSPASGPSYNEQFF.

J is TRBJ1-2 and V is TRBV4-1; a possible D gene is TRBD1 (5 bases). Trimming stripped 6 bases from V and 4 bases from J, with 6 bases between. The germline CDR1 and CDR2 sequences are MGHRA and YSYEKL. This CDR3 spans 11 amino acids. The CDR3, as DNA: TGCGCCAGCAGAAGGGGCTATGGCTACACCTTC. Translating gives CASRRGYGYTF.